This T cell receptor (beta chain) stems from a study of human T cells and chemical hapten exposure. The CDR3 covers 16 residues. Unmatched junction bases numbered 12, after V lost 2 bases and J lost 6 bases. Regarding time point: healthy volunteer bleed at 6 weeks. The study extracted total RNA from unfractionated whole blood. MiXCR, applied by TCRdb to the RACE reads, yields one record per CDR3 protein. Of around 80,000 distinct CDR3 sequences listed, 8.6% were seen once; the top ten hold less than 2%. The receptor's source is a male donor in good health. Some clones in this sample may be carry-over from other donors' samples. Sequenced: whole blood. The chain has TRBV12-3 or TRBV12-4 and TRBJ2-7, with 8 bases fitting TRBD1. The CDR3 here is CASSLNIRGRTLEQYF. CDR3 DNA: TGTGCCAGCAGTTTAAATATCAGGGGGCGTACCCTCGAGCAGTACTTC.